This T cell receptor beta chain was recovered during a study of Graves' ophthalmopathy and Graves' hyperthyroidism. Amplifying from RNA transcripts, the study obtained TCR beta CDR3 regions. The library came from an HTBI-primed first-round RT-PCR and a second-round multiplex PCR. TCRdb re-analysed the multiplex PCR reads in MiXCR, keeping a single row per CDR3 protein. The data contain approximately 480,000 distinct CDR3 sequences, roughly an eighth of them singletons. At least ten counts were recorded for this clonotype. Antigen unknown. The germline gives CDR1 MNHEY, CDR2 SVGAGI. Trimming cost V 2 bases and J 1 base, with 9 bases left between them. There are 14 residues in the CDR3. Findings of the study overall: The study's model predicted ophthalmopathy progression at over 55% sensitivity and 72% to 75% specificity. A 13-signature model separated ophthalmopathy from stable hyperthyroidism, 85% to 90% sensitivity, around 79% specificity.

None of the included patients had other autoimmune diseases, uncontrolled infections, pregnancy or lactation, as these led to exclusion. Reliance was placed on clinical symptoms, serum thyroxine, TRAb, thyroid ultrasound and orbital computed tomography for diagnosis. Sequencing was done on a sample of blood. The TCR comes from a woman aged 30 to 39 with Graves' ophthalmopathy. This chain joins TRBV6-5 and TRBJ2-7; D is unresolved. CDR3 amino acids: CASSYEGISYEQYF. For the CDR3, the DNA is TGTGCCAGCAGTTACGAAGGGATTTCCTACGAGCAGTACTTC.